This entry concerns a single TCR beta chain. Antigen: not known. The record originates from a study of cytomegalovirus exposure and HLA in healthy donors. Findings and limits, study-wide: A later analysis associated approximately 17,000 TCR beta sequences with HLA alleles at a 0.05 false discovery rate. Indistinguishability led to the exclusion of some V segments, TRBV6-2 and TRBV6-3 included.

60 Vbeta and 13 Jbeta primers were used in PCR. TCRdb's table, derived via immunoSEQ multiplex PCR, lists solely in-frame clones and lacks some. The repertoire holds 200,000 to 300,000 clones, with 84% as singletons. V was trimmed by 6 bases and J by 0 bases, leaving 6 bases between them. This CDR3 comprises 13 residues. CDR1 is MDHEN and CDR2 is SYDVKM in the germline V gene. The TCR originated in a woman aged 40 to 50 in good health and CMV-seropositive. The sample consisted of PBMCs. The chain is built from TRBV28 and TRBJ1-3; D is undetermined. The CDR3 coding sequence is TGTGCCAGCAGCTTCAGCTCTGGAAACACCATATATTTT. This translates into CASSFSSGNTIYF.